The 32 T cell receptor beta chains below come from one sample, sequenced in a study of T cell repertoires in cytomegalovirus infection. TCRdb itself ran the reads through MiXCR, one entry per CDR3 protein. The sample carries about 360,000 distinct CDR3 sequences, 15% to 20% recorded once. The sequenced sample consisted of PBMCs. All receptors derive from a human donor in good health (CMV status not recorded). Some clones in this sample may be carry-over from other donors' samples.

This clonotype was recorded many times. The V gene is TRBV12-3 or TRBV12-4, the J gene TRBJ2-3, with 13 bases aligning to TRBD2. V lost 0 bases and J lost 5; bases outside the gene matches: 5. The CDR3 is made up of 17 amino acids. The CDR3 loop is CASSLATSGRAIDTQYF. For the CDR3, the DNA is TGTGCCAGCAGTTTAGCTACTAGCGGGAGGGCCATAGATACGCAGTATTTT.

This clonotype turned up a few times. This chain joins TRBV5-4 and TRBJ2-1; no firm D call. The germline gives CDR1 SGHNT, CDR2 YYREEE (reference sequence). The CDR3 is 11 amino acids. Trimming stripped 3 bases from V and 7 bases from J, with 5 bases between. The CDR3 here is CASSSQNEQFF. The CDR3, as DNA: TGTGCCAGCAGCTCCCAGAATGAGCAGTTCTTC.

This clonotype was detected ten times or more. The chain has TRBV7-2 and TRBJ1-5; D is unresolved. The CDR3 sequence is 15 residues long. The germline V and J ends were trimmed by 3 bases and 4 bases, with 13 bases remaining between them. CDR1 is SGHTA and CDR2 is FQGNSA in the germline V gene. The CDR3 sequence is CASSFKGVSNQPQHF. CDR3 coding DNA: TGTGCCAGCAGCTTTAAGGGTGTTAGTAATCAGCCCCAGCATTTT.

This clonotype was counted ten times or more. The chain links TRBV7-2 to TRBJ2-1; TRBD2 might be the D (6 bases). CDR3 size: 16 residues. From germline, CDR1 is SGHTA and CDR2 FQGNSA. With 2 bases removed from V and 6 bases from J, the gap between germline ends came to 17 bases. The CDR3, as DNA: TGTGCCAGCAGCTTACTCGGGAGACAAGCCCCCAATGAGCAGTTCTTC. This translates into CASSLLGRQAPNEQFF.

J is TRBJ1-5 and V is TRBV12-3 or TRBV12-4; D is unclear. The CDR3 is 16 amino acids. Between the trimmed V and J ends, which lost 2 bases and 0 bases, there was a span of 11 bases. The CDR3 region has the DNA TGTGCCAGCAGTTTATTTCGTACGGGTAGCAATCAGCCCCAGCATTTT. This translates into CASSLFRTGSNQPQHF.

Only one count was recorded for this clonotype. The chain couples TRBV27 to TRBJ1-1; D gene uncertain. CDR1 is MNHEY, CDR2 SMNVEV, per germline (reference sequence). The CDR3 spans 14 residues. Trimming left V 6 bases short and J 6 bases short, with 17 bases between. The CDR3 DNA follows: TGTGCCAGCAGAGGGTTTGGGCCGAGGGCTGAAGCTTTCTTT. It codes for CASRGFGPRAEAFF.

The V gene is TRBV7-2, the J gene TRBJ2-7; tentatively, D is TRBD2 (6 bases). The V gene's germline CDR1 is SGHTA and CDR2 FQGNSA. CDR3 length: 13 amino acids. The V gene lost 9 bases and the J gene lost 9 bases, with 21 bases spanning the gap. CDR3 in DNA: TGTGCCAGTACCCCCCCCCCTAGCGCAACGCAGTACTTC. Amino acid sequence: CASTPPPSATQYF.

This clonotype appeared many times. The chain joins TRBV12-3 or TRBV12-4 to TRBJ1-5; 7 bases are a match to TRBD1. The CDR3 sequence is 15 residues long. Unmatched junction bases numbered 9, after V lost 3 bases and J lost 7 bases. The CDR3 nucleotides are TGTGCCAGCAGTTTGGGAACAGGGGTAGGCCAGCCCCAGCATTTT. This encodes CASSLGTGVGQPQHF.

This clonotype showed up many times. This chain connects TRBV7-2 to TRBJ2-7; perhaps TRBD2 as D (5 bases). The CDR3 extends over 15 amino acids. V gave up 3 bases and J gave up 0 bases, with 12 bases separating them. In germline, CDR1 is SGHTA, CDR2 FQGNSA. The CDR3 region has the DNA TGTGCCAGCAGCTTGGACTGGGCAAACTCCTACGAGCAGTACTTC. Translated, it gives CASSLDWANSYEQYF.

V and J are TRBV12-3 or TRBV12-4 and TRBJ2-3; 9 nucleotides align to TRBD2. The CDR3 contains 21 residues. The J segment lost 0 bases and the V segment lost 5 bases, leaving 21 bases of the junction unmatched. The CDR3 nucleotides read TGTGCCAGCAGTCAAATCCGGATTCTGGCGGGAGGGCCGGGTAGCACAGATACGCAGTATTTT. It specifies CASSQIRILAGGPGSTDTQYF.

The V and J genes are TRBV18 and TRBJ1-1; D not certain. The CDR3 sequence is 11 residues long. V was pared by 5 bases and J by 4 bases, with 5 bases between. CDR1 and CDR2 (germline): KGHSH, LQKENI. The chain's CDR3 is CASSGPTEAFF. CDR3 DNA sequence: TGTGCCAGCTCAGGCCCCACTGAAGCTTTCTTT.

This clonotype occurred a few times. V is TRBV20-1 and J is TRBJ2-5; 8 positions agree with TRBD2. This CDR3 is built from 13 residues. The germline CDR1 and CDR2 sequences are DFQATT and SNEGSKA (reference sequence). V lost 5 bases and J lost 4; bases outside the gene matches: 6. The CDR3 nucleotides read TGCAGTGCTCGACTAGCGAGGGTAGAGACCCAGTACTTC. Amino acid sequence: CSARLARVETQYF.

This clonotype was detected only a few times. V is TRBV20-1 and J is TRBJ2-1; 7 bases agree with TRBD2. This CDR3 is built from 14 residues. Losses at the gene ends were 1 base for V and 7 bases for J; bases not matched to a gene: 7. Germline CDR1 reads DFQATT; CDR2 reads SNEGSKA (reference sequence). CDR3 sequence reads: CSARVGRGKNEQFF. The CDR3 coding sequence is TGCAGTGCTAGAGTTGGGAGGGGTAAAAATGAGCAGTTCTTC.

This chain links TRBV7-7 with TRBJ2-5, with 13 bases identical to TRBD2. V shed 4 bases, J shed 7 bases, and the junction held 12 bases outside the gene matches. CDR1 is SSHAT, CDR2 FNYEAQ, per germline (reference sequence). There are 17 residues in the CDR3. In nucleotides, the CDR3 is TGTGCCAGCAGCTCAGCTACAGGGACTAGCGGGATCGGGACCCAGTACTTC. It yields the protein CASSSATGTSGIGTQYF.

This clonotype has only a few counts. The CDR3 loop reads CASSPLGRGEQFF. CDR3 DNA sequence: TGTGCCAGCTCACCACTAGGCCGGGGGGAGCAGTTCTTC. V gene TRBV18 combines with J gene TRBJ2-1; tentatively, D is TRBD2 (6 bases). Germline V lookup: CDR1 KGHSH, CDR2 LQKENI. The CDR3 runs 13 residues. V was shortened by 1 base and J by 10 bases, with 11 bases between the two germline ends. The full variable domain, rest sourced from reference TRBV18 and TRBJ2-1, is NAGVMQNPRHLVRRRGQEARLRCSPMKGHSHVYWYRQLPEEGLKFMVYLQKENIIDESGMPKERFSAEFPKEGPSILRIQQVVRGDSAAYFCASSPLGRGEQFFGPGTRLTVL.

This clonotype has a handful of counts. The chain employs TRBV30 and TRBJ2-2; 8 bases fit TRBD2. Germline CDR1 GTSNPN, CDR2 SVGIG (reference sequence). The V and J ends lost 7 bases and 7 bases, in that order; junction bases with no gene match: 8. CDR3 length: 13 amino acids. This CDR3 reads CASEREKGGELFF. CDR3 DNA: TGTGCCTCCGAGCGGGAGAAGGGCGGGGAGCTGTTTTTT.

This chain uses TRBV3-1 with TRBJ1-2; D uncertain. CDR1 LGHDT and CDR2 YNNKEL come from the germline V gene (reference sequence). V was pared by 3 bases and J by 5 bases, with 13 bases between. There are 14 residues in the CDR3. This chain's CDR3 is CASSQVDARYGYTF. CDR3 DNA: TGTGCCAGCAGCCAGGTAGACGCTCGGTATGGCTACACCTTC.

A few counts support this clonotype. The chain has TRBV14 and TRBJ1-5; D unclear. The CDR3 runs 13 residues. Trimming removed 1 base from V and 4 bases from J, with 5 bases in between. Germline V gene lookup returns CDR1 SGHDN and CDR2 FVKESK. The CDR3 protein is CASSQARNQPQHF. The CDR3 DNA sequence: TGTGCCAGCAGCCAAGCGAGGAATCAGCCCCAGCATTTT.

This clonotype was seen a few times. Here the CDR3 DNA reads TGTGCCAGCAGCGCGGGACATATGGTAGAGACCCAGTACTTC. Translating it yields CASSAGHMVETQYF. This sequence joins TRBV9 and TRBJ2-5; D might be TRBD1 (6 bases). The CDR3 runs 14 residues. The germline V gene has CDR1 SGDLS and CDR2 YYNGEE. Trimming stripped 3 bases from V and 4 bases from J, with 13 bases between. Based on the CDR3 plus reference TRBV9 and TRBJ2-5, the full variable domain is DSGVTQTPKHLITATGQRVTLRCSPRSGDLSVYWYQQSLDQGLQFLIQYYNGEERAKGNILERFSAQQFPDLHSELNLSSLELGDSALYFCASSAGHMVETQYFGPGTRLLVL.

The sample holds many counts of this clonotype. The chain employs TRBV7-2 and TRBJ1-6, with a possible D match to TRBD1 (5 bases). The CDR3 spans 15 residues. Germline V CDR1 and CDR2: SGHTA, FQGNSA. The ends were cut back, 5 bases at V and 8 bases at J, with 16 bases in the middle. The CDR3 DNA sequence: TGTGCCAGCAGCGAAGGCACAGGAGGCTATTCACCCCTCCACTTT. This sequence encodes CASSEGTGGYSPLHF.

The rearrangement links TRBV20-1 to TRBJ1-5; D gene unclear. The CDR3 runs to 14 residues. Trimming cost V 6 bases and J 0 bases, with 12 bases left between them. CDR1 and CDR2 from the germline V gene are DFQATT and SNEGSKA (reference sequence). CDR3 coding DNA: TGCAGTGCCCGCCTTACTAATAGCAATCAGCCCCAGCATTTT. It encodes CSARLTNSNQPQHF.

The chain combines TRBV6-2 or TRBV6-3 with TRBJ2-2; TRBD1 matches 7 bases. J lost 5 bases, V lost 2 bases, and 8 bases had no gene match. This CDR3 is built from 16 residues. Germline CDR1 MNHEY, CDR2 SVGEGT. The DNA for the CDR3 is TGTGCCAGCAGTTACATCTTTGGCAGGGGGACCGGGGAGCTGTTTTTT. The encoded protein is CASSYIFGRGTGELFF.

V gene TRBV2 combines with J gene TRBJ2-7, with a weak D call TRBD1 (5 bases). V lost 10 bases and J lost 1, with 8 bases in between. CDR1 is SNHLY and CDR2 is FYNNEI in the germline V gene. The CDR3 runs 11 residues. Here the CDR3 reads CATGQSYEQYF. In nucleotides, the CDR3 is TGTGCCACCGGACAATCCTACGAGCAGTACTTC.

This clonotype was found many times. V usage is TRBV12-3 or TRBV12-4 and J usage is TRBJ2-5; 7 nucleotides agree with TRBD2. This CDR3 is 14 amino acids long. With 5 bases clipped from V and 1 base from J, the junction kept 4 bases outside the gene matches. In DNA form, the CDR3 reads TGTGCCAGCAGTCCCTCGGGGGGCCAAGAGACCCAGTACTTC. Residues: CASSPSGGQETQYF.

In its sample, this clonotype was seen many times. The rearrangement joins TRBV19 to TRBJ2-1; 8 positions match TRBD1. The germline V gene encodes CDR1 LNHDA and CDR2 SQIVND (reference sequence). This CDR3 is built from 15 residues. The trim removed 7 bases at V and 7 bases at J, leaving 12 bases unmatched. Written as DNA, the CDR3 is TGTGCCAGTACCCCATTGACAGGGGCCAATAATGAGCAGTTCTTC. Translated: CASTPLTGANNEQFF.

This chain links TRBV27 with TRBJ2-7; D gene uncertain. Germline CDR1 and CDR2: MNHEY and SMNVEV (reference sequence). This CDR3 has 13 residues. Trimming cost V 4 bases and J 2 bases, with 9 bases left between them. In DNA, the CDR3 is TGTGCCAGCAGTTCGCAGGTGGCCTACGAGCAGTACTTC. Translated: CASSSQVAYEQYF.

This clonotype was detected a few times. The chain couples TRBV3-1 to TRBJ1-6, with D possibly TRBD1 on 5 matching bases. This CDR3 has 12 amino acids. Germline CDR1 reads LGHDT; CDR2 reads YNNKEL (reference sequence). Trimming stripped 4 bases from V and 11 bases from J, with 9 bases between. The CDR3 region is CASSPGGPPLHF. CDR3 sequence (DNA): TGTGCCAGCAGCCCGGGGGGTCCACCCCTCCACTTT.

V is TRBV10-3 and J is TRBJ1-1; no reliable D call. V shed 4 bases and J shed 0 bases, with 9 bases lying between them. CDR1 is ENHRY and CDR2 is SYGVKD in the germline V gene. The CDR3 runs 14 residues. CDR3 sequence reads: CAISADGMNTEAFF. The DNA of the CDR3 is TGTGCCATCAGTGCGGACGGGATGAACACTGAAGCTTTCTTT.

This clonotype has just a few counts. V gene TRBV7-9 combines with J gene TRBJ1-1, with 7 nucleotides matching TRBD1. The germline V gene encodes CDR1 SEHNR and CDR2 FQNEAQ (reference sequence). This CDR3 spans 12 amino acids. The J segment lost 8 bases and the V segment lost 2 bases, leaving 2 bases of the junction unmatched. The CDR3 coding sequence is TGTGCCAGCAGCTTATGGGGACAGGAAGCTTTCTTT. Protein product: CASSLWGQEAFF.

CDR3 coding DNA: TGTGCCTGGAGTCCCGGGGGTCCCTACGAGCAGTACTTC. As protein: CAWSPGGPYEQYF. The genes are TRBV30 and TRBJ2-7; the D gene is possibly TRBD2 (6 bases). Germline V lookup: CDR1 GTSNPN, CDR2 SVGIG (reference sequence). This CDR3 is 13 amino acids long. Trimming stripped 2 bases from V and 2 bases from J, with 10 bases between.

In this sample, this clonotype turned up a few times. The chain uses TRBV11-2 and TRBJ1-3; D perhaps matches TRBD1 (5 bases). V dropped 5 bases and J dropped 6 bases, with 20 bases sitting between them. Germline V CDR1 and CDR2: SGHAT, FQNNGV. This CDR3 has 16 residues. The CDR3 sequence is CASSHALGVEENTIYF. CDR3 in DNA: TGTGCCAGCAGCCACGCTTTGGGGGTCGAAGAAAACACCATATATTTT.

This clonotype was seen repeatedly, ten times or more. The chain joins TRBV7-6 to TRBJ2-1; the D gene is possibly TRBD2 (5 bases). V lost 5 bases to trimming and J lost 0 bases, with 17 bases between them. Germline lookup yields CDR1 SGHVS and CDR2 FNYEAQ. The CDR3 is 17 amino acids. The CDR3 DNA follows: TGTGCCAGCAGCCCTTATTCCAGCGGCAGCTCCTACAATGAGCAGTTCTTC. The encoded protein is CASSPYSSGSSYNEQFF.